These 17 T cell receptor beta chains originate from one sample sequenced in a study of control samples from healthy donors and cancer patients. Profiled with immunoSEQ multiplex PCR; TCRdb holds only in-frame clones, not every one. The data hold 100,000 to 150,000 clones, with around 93% observed a single time. The sequencing input was blood. These receptor sequences come from a woman aged 50 to 65 in good health.

J is TRBJ1-1 and V is TRBV27; D ambiguous. V lost 5 bases to trimming and J lost 0 bases, with 13 bases between them. The CDR3 contains 15 residues. Germline values: CDR1 MNHEY, CDR2 SMNVEV (reference sequence). The CDR3 DNA sequence: TGTGCCAGCAGTCCAAAGCCCGGGATGAACACTGAAGCTTTCTTT. Protein: CASSPKPGMNTEAFF.

The chain carries TRBV7-8 and TRBJ1-1, with 7 bases aligning to TRBD1. CDR1 SGHVS and CDR2 FQNEAQ come from the germline V gene. The junction had 4 bases not matched to a gene; V was cut back by 2 bases and J by 1 base. The CDR3 is 15 amino acids. CDR3 in amino acids: CASSLRGTENTEAFF. The CDR3 bases are TGTGCCAGCAGCTTAAGGGGGACAGAGAACACTGAAGCTTTCTTT. Variable domain in full (rest from reference TRBV7-8 and TRBJ1-1): GAGVSQSPRYKVAKRGQDVALRCDPISGHVSLFWYQQALGQGPEFLTYFQNEAQLDKSGLPSDRFFAERPEGSVSTLKIQRTQQEDSAVYLCASSLRGTENTEAFFGQGTRLTVV.

This sequence joins TRBV6-1 and TRBJ2-7; D gene unclear. Trimming took 2 bases from V and 0 from J, leaving 11 bases between them. The CDR3 runs 15 residues. Per germline, CDR1 MNHNS and CDR2 SASEGT. DNA of the CDR3: TGTGCCAGCAGTGAAATGCCAGAAAGCTCCTACGAGCAGTACTTC. It translates to CASSEMPESSYEQYF.

This clone was seen only once. CDR3 nucleotides: TGTGCCAGTAGTTCAGACCGGGACAGGGGCCATGGCTACACCTTC. It specifies CASSSDRDRGHGYTF. The chain recombines TRBV19 with TRBJ1-2; 10 bases are shared with TRBD1. The CDR3 covers 15 residues. V dropped 5 bases and J dropped 6; count of bases not matched to a gene: 9. Germline V gene data show CDR1 as LNHDA and CDR2 as SQIVND (reference sequence).

This clone was observed a handful of times. V is TRBV3-1 (or the pseudogene TRBV3-2) and J is TRBJ2-2, with D perhaps TRBD2 (6 bases). V was shortened by 4 bases and J by 2 bases, with 11 bases between the two germline ends. Germline lookup yields CDR1 LGHDT and CDR2 YNNKEL (reference sequence). The CDR3 contains 15 residues. CDR3 residues: CASSPKEGNTGELFF. The CDR3 DNA follows: TGTGCCAGCAGCCCCAAGGAGGGAAACACCGGGGAGCTGTTTTTT.

The chain carries TRBV6-5 and TRBJ1-2, with D unclear. V was clipped by 1 base and J by 2 bases, with 8 bases between them. The CDR3 spans 14 residues. The germline CDR1 and CDR2 sequences are MNHEY and SVGAGI. CDR3 DNA sequence: TGTGCCAGCAGTTACTTAGGGATGAACTATGGCTACACCTTC. It encodes CASSYLGMNYGYTF.

The J gene is TRBJ2-1, the V gene TRBV12-3 or TRBV12-4; TRBD1 matches 9 bases. The V and J ends lost 1 base and 14 bases, in that order; junction bases with no gene match: 6. The CDR3 consists of 13 residues. The CDR3 loop reads CASSLEDRGWKFF. CDR3 DNA sequence: TGTGCCAGCAGTTTAGAGGACAGGGGTTGGAAGTTCTTC.

Of note for this clone: In the same sample, other DNA sequences code for this CDR3. CDR3 in amino acids: CASSESGLVSYGYTF. DNA for the CDR3: TGTGCCAGCAGTGAATCGGGTTTAGTCAGCTATGGCTACACCTTC. The chain recombines TRBV6-1 with TRBJ1-2; D is undetermined. The CDR3 runs to 15 residues. Germline V gene data show CDR1 as MNHNS and CDR2 as SASEGT. V was pared by 2 bases and J by 4 bases, with 14 bases between.

The count of this clone is one. This chain joins TRBV5-8 and TRBJ2-1; D might be TRBD1 or TRBD2, each matching 5 bases. CDR3 length: 15 amino acids. The V end was cut by 0 bases, the J end by 7 bases, with 14 bases between. Germline lookup yields CDR1 SGHTS and CDR2 YDEGEE. The CDR3 sequence is CASSLGPGPGNEQFF. The CDR3 nucleotides read TGTGCCAGCAGCTTGGGCCCAGGGCCGGGGAATGAGCAGTTCTTC. Together with reference TRBV5-8 and TRBJ2-1, the CDR3 gives the full variable domain: EAGVTQSPTHLIKTRGQQATLRCSPISGHTSVYWYQQALGLGLQFLLWYDEGEERNRGNFPPRFSGRQFPNYSSELNVNALELEDSALYLCASSLGPGPGNEQFFGPGTRLTVL.

The chain uses TRBV6-5 and TRBJ1-1, with TRBD1 as a possible D gene (6 bases). This CDR3 has 15 residues. The V gene's germline CDR1 is MNHEY and CDR2 SVGAGI. V was clipped by 6 bases and J by 4 bases, with 18 bases between them. CDR3 sequence: CASRRGTSRATEAFF. The CDR3 region has the DNA TGTGCCAGCAGGAGGGGGACCTCCCGGGCCACTGAAGCTTTCTTT.

The chain recombines TRBV5-1 with TRBJ2-7; 8 nucleotides agree with TRBD2. The length of the CDR3 is 14 residues. Germline CDR1 SGHRS, CDR2 YFSETQ. V shed 1 base and J 3 bases; nucleotides not matched to a gene: 3. Here the CDR3 DNA reads TGCGCCAGCAGCTTGCCAGCGGGGGACTACGAGCAGTACTTC. Amino acid sequence: CASSLPAGDYEQYF. The complete variable domain, with remaining parts taken from reference TRBV5-1 and TRBJ2-7, reads KAGVTQTPRYLIKTRGQQVTLSCSPISGHRSVSWYQQTPGQGLQFLFEYFSETQRNKGNFPGRFSGRQFSNSRSEMNVSTLELGDSALYLCASSLPAGDYEQYFGPGTRLTVT.

The sample holds one count of this clone. The gene calls are TRBV27 and TRBJ1-1; D may be TRBD1 (5 bases). This CDR3 has 12 amino acids. Germline CDR1 reads MNHEY; CDR2 reads SMNVEV (reference sequence). The germline V and J ends were trimmed by 5 bases and 4 bases, with 8 bases remaining between them. The CDR3: CASSPQGTEAFF. For the CDR3, the DNA is TGTGCCAGCAGTCCCCAGGGCACTGAAGCTTTCTTT.

This chain links TRBV6-5 with TRBJ1-6, with no clear D. Germline V lookup: CDR1 MNHEY, CDR2 SVGAGI. The CDR3 is made up of 15 amino acids. The V and J ends lost 0 bases and 7 bases respectively, with 10 bases between them. The chain's CDR3 is CASSYSTALNSPLHF. The CDR3 DNA is TGTGCCAGCAGTTACTCGACGGCTCTCAATTCACCCCTCCACTTT.

This clone was picked up one time. The chain joins TRBV20-1 to TRBJ2-3; 11 bases match TRBD2. Losses at the gene ends were 3 bases for V and 5 bases for J; bases not matched to a gene: 4. This CDR3 is 14 amino acids long. Germline CDR1 is DFQATT and CDR2 is SNEGSKA (reference sequence). The DNA of the CDR3 is TGCAGTGCTAGTCTCGGGACTAGCGGAGATACGCAGTATTTT. Translated, it gives CSASLGTSGDTQYF.

The J gene is TRBJ2-1, the V gene TRBV7-8; D perhaps matches TRBD2 (6 bases). Trimming took off 1 base at V and 0 bases at J, with 7 bases between the two ends. The CDR3 is 15 residues long. The germline V gene encodes CDR1 SGHVS and CDR2 FQNEAQ. CDR3 nucleotide sequence: TGTGCCAGCAGCTTAGTGGGGGGCTCCTACAATGAGCAGTTCTTC. It encodes CASSLVGGSYNEQFF. Together with reference TRBV7-8 and TRBJ2-1, the CDR3 gives the full variable domain: GAGVSQSPRYKVAKRGQDVALRCDPISGHVSLFWYQQALGQGPEFLTYFQNEAQLDKSGLPSDRFFAERPEGSVSTLKIQRTQQEDSAVYLCASSLVGGSYNEQFFGPGTRLTVL.

The chain carries TRBV5-4 and TRBJ2-7; D ambiguous. The CDR3 has 13 residues. Germline assignment: CDR1 SGHNT and CDR2 YYREEE (reference sequence). V lost 4 bases and J 5 bases, leaving 13 bases between the germline ends. The CDR3 DNA sequence: TGTGCCAGCAGCCCTAGGGATTCTGACGAGCAGTACTTC. Residues: CASSPRDSDEQYF.

The V and J genes are TRBV7-9 and TRBJ1-4, with TRBD1 matching over 7 bases. CDR1 SEHNR and CDR2 FQNEAQ come from the germline V gene (reference sequence). This CDR3 is built from 16 residues. V was clipped by 4 bases and J by 0 bases; unmatched bases: 5. Here the CDR3 DNA reads TGTGCCAGCAGCTCAGGGGGGGGTTCAACTAATGAAAAACTGTTTTTT. It translates to CASSSGGGSTNEKLFF.